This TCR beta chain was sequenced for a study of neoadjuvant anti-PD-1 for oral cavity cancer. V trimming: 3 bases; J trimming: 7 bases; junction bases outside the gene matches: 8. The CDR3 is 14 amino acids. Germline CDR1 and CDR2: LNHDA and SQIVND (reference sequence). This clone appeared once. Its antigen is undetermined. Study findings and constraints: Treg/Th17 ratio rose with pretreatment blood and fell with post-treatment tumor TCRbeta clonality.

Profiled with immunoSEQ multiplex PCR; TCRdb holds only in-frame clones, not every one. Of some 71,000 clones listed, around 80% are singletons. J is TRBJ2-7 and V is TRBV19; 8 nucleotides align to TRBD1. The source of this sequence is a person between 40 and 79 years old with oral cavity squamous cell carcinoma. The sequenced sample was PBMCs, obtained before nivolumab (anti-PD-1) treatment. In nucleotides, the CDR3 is TGTGCCAGTAGTATCGGGGGCAGGGGGCCTGAGCAGTACTTC. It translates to CASSIGGRGPEQYF.